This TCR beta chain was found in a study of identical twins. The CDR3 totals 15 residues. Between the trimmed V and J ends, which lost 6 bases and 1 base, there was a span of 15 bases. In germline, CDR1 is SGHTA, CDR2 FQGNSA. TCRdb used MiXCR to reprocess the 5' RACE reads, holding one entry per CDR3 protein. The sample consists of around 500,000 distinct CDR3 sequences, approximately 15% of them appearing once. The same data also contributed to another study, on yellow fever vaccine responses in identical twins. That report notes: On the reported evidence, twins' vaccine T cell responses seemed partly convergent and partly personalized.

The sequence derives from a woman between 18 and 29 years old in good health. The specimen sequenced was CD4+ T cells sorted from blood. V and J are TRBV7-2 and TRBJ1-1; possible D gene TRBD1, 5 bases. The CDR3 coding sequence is TGTGCCAGCAGGACCATAGGGGTTGCGAACACTGAAGCTTTCTTT. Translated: CASRTIGVANTEAFF.